This T cell receptor (beta chain) was sequenced for a study of identifying expanded T cells in peripheral blood. General study points: About 1.3 clones differed between technical replicates, versus about 17 and 20 over time.

This clone was seen only once. Its antigen remains unidentified. Libraries were prepared by immunoSEQ multiplex PCR; TCRdb keeps only in-frame clonotypes and omits some of them. Of around 120,000 clones in the sample, 84% were seen once. Germline CDR1 reads MNHEY; CDR2 reads SVGAGI. V dropped 2 bases and J dropped 1 base, with 8 bases sitting between them. The CDR3 is 15 residues long. This receptor was taken from a person aged 18 to 70 in good health. J is TRBJ2-2 and V is TRBV6-5; D is perhaps TRBD2 (5 bases). Sequenced: blood. DNA for the CDR3: TGTGCCAGCAGTTACGTGAGCGGGAACACCGGGGAGCTGTTTTTT. Translation gives CASSYVSGNTGELFF.